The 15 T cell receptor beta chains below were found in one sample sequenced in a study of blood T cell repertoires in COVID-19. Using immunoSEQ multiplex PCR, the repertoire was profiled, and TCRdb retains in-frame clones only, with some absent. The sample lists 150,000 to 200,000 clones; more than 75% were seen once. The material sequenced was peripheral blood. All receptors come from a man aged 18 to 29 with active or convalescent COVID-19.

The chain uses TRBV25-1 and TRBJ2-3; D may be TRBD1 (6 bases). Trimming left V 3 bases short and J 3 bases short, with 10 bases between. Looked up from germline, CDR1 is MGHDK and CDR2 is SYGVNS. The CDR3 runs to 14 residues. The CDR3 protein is CASSETGSTDTQYF. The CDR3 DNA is TGTGCCAGCAGTGAGACAGGTTCTACAGATACGCAGTATTTT.

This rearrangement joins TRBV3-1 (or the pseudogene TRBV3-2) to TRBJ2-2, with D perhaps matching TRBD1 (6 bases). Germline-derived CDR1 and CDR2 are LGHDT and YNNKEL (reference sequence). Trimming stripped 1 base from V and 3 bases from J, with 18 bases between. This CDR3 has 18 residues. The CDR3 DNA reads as TGTGCCAGCAGCCAAGGGGACAAACGGCGTTGGGACACCGGGGAGCTGTTTTTT. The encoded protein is CASSQGDKRRWDTGELFF.

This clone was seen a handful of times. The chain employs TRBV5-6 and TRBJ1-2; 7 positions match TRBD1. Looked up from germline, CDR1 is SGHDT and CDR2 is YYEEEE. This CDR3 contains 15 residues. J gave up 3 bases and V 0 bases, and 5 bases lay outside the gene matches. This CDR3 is CASSLVDRDHYGYTF. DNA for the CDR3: TGTGCCAGCAGCTTGGTCGACAGGGACCACTATGGCTACACCTTC. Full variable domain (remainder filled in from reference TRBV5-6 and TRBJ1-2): DAGVTQSPTHLIKTRGQQVTLRCSPKSGHDTVSWYQQALGQGPQFIFQYYEEEERQRGNFPDRFSGHQFPNYSSELNVNALLLGDSALYLCASSLVDRDHYGYTFGSGTRLTVV.

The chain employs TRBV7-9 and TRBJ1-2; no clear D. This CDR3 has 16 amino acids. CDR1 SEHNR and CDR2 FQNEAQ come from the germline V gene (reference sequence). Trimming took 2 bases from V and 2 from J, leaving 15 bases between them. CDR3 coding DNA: TGTGCCAGCAGCTTATCACTCCCAAGTAAGAACTATGGCTACACCTTC. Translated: CASSLSLPSKNYGYTF. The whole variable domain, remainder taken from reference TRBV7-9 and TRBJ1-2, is DTGVSQNPRHKITKRGQNVTFRCDPISEHNRLYWYRQTLGQGPEFLTYFQNEAQLEKSRLLSDRFSAERPKGSFSTLEIQRTEQGDSAMYLCASSLSLPSKNYGYTFGSGTRLTVV.

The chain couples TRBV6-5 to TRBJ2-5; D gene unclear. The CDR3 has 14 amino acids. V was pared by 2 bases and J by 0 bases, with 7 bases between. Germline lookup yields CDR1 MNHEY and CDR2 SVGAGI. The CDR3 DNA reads TGTGCCAGCAGTTACGTGAGGTACCAAGAGACCCAGTACTTC. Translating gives CASSYVRYQETQYF.

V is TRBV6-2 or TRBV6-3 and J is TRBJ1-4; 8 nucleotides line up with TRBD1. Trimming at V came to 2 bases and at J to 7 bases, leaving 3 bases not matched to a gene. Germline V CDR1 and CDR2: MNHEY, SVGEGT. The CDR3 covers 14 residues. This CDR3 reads CASSYGQGAEKLFF. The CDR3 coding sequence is TGTGCCAGCAGTTACGGACAGGGTGCTGAAAAACTGTTTTTT.

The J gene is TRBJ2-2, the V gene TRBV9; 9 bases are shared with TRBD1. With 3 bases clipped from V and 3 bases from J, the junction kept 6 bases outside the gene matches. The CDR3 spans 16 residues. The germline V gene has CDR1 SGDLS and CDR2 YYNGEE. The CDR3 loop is CASSAPGTGHTGELFF. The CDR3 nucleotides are TGTGCCAGCAGCGCGCCTGGGACAGGGCACACCGGGGAGCTGTTTTTT.

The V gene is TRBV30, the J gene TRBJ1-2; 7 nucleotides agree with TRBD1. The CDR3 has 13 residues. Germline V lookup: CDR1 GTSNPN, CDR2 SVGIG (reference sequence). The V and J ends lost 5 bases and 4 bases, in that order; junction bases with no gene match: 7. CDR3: CAWAGTVLYGYTF. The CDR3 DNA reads TGTGCCTGGGCCGGGACAGTCCTCTATGGCTACACCTTC.

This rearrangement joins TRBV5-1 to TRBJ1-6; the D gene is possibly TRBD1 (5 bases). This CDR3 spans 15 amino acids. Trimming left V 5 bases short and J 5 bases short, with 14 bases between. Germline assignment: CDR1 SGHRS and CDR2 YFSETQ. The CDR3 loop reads CASSTGGGDNSPLHF. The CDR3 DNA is TGCGCCAGCAGTACGGGGGGTGGAGATAATTCACCCCTCCACTTT.

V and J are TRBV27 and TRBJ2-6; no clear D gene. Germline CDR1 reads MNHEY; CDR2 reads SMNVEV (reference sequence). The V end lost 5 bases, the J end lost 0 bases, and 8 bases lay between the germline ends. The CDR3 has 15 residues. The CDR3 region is CASSDTSSGANVLTF. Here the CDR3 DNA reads TGTGCCAGCAGTGATACGAGCTCTGGGGCCAACGTCCTGACTTTC. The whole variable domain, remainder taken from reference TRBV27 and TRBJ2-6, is EAQVTQNPRYLITVTGKKLTVTCSQNMNHEYMSWYRQDPGLGLRQIYYSMNVEVTDKGDVPEGYKVSRKEKRNFPLILESPSPNQTSLYFCASSDTSSGANVLTFGAGSRLTVL.

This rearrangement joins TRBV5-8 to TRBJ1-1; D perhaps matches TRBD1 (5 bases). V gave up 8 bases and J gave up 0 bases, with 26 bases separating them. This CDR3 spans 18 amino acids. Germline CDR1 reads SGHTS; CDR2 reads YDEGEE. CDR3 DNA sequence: TGTGCCAGAAAGCCCAATCGCTCAGGGATCATTTTGAACACTGAAGCTTTCTTT. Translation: CARKPNRSGIILNTEAFF. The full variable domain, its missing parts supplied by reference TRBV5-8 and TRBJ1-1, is EAGVTQSPTHLIKTRGQQATLRCSPISGHTSVYWYQQALGLGLQFLLWYDEGEERNRGNFPPRFSGRQFPNYSSELNVNALELEDSALYLCARKPNRSGIILNTEAFFGQGTRLTVV.

CDR3 loop: CASRPTGGLIRAFF. The DNA of the CDR3 is TGTGCCAGCAGGCCGACAGGGGGCCTGATAAGAGCTTTCTTT. The chain recombines TRBV27 with TRBJ1-1; 10 bases line up with TRBD1. Germline lookup yields CDR1 MNHEY and CDR2 SMNVEV (reference sequence). The CDR3 spans 14 residues. The junction had 11 bases not matched to a gene; V was cut back by 6 bases and J by 10 bases.

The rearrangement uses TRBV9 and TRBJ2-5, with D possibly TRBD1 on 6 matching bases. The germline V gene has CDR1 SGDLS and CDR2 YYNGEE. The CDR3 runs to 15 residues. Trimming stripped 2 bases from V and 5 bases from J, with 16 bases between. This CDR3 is CASSVTGQGTETQYF. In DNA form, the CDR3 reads TGTGCCAGCAGCGTGACGGGCCAGGGGACCGAGACCCAGTACTTC.

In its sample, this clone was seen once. The CDR3 nucleotides are TGTGCCAGCAACGTCGGGGTTTACACCGGGGAGCTGTTTTTT. It translates to CASNVGVYTGELFF. The chain is built from TRBV2 and TRBJ2-2, with D possibly TRBD2 on 5 matching bases. This CDR3 region has 14 residues. Trimming shortened V by 7 bases and J by 3 bases, and 12 bases separated the two germline ends. The germline CDR1 and CDR2 sequences are SNHLY and FYNNEI.

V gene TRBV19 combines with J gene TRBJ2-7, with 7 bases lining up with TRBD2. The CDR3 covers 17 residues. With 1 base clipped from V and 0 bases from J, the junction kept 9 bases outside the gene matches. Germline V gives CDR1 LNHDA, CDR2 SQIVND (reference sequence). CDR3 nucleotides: TGTGCCAGTAGTATAGGCAATAGCGGGCCCGTCTCCTACGAGCAGTACTTC. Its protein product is CASSIGNSGPVSYEQYF.